The 25 T cell receptor beta chains reported below all come from one sample, sequenced in a study of T cell clonotyping in hematopoietic cell transplantation (TCRdb year 2021). Library preparation employed the immunoSEQ multiplex PCR assay. Sourced from immuneACCESS, this table was stored by TCRdb with only in-frame sequences that have V and J called. A share of the clones is absent; for the studies checked, an unresolved V gene accounts for under half, and the remainder has no known explanation. This sample has a few thousand clones in its table, and around three quarters of those were observed once. Of the sample, about 35% falls within the top ten clones. Taken with the paper, the label for time point translates to: 100 days after allo-HCT. Sequencing used peripheral blood mononuclear cells, obtained 100 days after allogeneic stem cell transplant. All receptors come from a male patient between 50 and 60 years old who had an allogeneic stem cell transplant from an unrelated donor, so the T cells may come from the graft donor. Some clones in this sample may be carry-over from other donors' samples.

This rearrangement joins TRBV6-5 to TRBJ2-3, with D maybe TRBD1 (6 bases). Germline loops: CDR1 MNHEY, CDR2 SVGAGI. V lost 2 bases and J 2 bases, leaving 11 bases between the germline ends. The length of the CDR3 is 15 residues. CDR3 loop: CASSYVTGSTDTQYF. As DNA, the CDR3 is TGTGCCAGCAGTTACGTGACAGGTTCCACAGATACGCAGTATTTT.

The V and J genes are TRBV5-1 and TRBJ1-4, with D possibly TRBD1 on 6 matching bases. V gave up 4 bases and J gave up 7 bases, with 11 bases separating them. CDR1 SGHRS and CDR2 YFSETQ come from the germline V gene. CDR3 length equals 13 residues. In DNA, the CDR3 is TGCGCCAGCAGCCCAGGGGTTGGTGAAAAACTGTTTTTT. It is translated as CASSPGVGEKLFF.

The chain joins TRBV9 to TRBJ1-1, with D uncertain. The CDR3 covers 14 residues. CDR1 SGDLS and CDR2 YYNGEE come from the germline V gene. V was clipped by 2 bases and J by 5 bases, with 13 bases between them. DNA of the CDR3: TGTGCCAGCAGCGTGGAGGGAGATGGGACTGAAGCTTTCTTT. As protein: CASSVEGDGTEAFF.

As for this clone: One junction end disagrees with the germline gene, perhaps due to a read error. The chain joins TRBV19 to TRBJ1-6; tentatively, D is TRBD1 (6 bases). Germline V lookup: CDR1 LNHDA, CDR2 SQIVND (reference sequence). The CDR3 runs to 14 residues. The CDR3 spells CASRWITSGHPVAF. The CDR3 DNA reads TGTGCCAGTAGATGGATAACCTCGGGACACCCCGTTGCTTTT.

V and J are TRBV2 and TRBJ1-4; D unclear. V was shortened by 2 bases and J by 3 bases, with 19 bases between the two germline ends. Per germline, CDR1 SNHLY and CDR2 FYNNEI. The CDR3 covers 18 residues. The chain's CDR3 is CASSELGWKARANEKLFF. In DNA, the CDR3 is TGTGCCAGCAGTGAATTGGGGTGGAAAGCAAGGGCTAATGAAAAACTGTTTTTT.

V gene TRBV4-2 combines with J gene TRBJ2-7; TRBD2 might be the D (6 bases). Germline CDR1 reads LGHNA; CDR2 reads YNFKEQ. Trimming cost V 4 bases and J 2 bases, with 18 bases left between them. This CDR3 contains 16 residues. The DNA of the CDR3 is TGTGCCAGCAGCCGCCCTACCCCCGGGAGCACCTACGAGCAGTACTTC. Protein product: CASSRPTPGSTYEQYF.

The rearrangement uses TRBV2 and TRBJ2-1; the match to TRBD2 covers 8 bases. CDR3 length equals 15 residues. Trimming removed 8 bases from V and 0 bases from J; junction bases left unmatched: 6. From germline, CDR1 is SNHLY and CDR2 FYNNEI. DNA for the CDR3: TGTGCCAGCCGAGTAGCGGGGAGCTCCTACAATGAGCAGTTCTTC. Amino acid sequence: CASRVAGSSYNEQFF.

The table lists this clone with a count of one. This chain connects TRBV29-1 to TRBJ2-3; D is ambiguous. Germline V gene data show CDR1 as SQVTM and CDR2 as ANQGSEA. This CDR3 is built from 13 residues. Trimming took 4 bases from V and 2 from J, leaving 10 bases between them. The CDR3: CSVATRYTDTQYF. In nucleotides, the CDR3 is TGCAGCGTTGCCACACGATACACAGATACGCAGTATTTT.

This clone was recorded only once. V usage is TRBV7-2 and J usage is TRBJ2-7; possible D gene TRBD1, 5 bases. V shed 6 bases and J shed 7 bases, with 16 bases lying between them. From germline, CDR1 is SGHTA and CDR2 FQGNSA. This CDR3 region has 13 residues. The CDR3 DNA follows: TGTGCCAGCAGTCTTTGGACACTGCAGGAGCAGTACTTC. Translation: CASSLWTLQEQYF.

CDR3 region: CASSALTSTLADTQYF. CDR3 DNA: TGTGCCAGCAGCGCCCTGACTAGTACTTTGGCAGATACGCAGTATTTT. The rearrangement joins TRBV9 to TRBJ2-3, with D perhaps TRBD2 (6 bases). Germline V lookup: CDR1 SGDLS, CDR2 YYNGEE. The CDR3 length is 16 residues. Trimming took off 3 bases at V and 4 bases at J, with 18 bases between the two ends.

V and J are TRBV4-3 and TRBJ2-3, with TRBD2 matching 9 bases. The V and J ends lost 6 bases and 0 bases, in that order; junction bases with no gene match: 4. CDR3 length equals 15 residues. The germline CDR1 and CDR2 sequences are LGHNA and YSLEER. CDR3 DNA: TGCGCCAGCAGATATAGCGGGAGTAGCACAGATACGCAGTATTTT. It specifies CASRYSGSSTDTQYF.

On this clone itself: Other DNA sequences from this sample encode an identical CDR3 as well. The rearrangement links TRBV11-2 to TRBJ1-5; D possibly corresponds to TRBD1 (5 bases). The length of the CDR3 is 15 residues. The germline gives CDR1 SGHAT, CDR2 FQNNGV. V lost 1 base to trimming and J lost 0 bases, with 7 bases between them. The CDR3 DNA is TGTGCCAGCAGCTTAGGGGGCAATAGCAATCAGCCCCAGCATTTT. Amino acids: CASSLGGNSNQPQHF.

The CDR3 DNA reads TGTGCCAGCAGCTTTCTTACCGGGGAGCTGTTTTTT. It specifies CASSFLTGELFF. The chain employs TRBV7-6 and TRBJ2-2; D remains ambiguous. The CDR3 spans 12 residues. CDR1 and CDR2 (germline): SGHVS, FNYEAQ. Trimming stripped 3 bases from V and 5 bases from J, with 4 bases between.

This rearrangement joins TRBV7-9 to TRBJ2-7; D unclear. CDR3 size: 15 residues. Between the trimmed V and J ends, which lost 0 bases and 5 bases, there was a span of 14 bases. Germline V gives CDR1 SEHNR, CDR2 FQNEAQ (reference sequence). The CDR3: CASSLAKGLVHEQYF. The CDR3 DNA is TGTGCCAGCAGCTTAGCGAAGGGTCTGGTTCACGAGCAGTACTTC.

The CDR3 here is CASSKGGSNYEQYF. CDR3 bases: TGTGCCAGCAGCAAAGGGGGCTCTAACTACGAGCAGTACTTC. The rearrangement joins TRBV7-2 to TRBJ2-7, with 7 bases aligning to TRBD1. With V trimmed by 5 bases and J by 3 bases, 7 bases remained unmatched. Germline lookup yields CDR1 SGHTA and CDR2 FQGNSA. CDR3 length equals 14 residues. Full variable domain (outside the CDR3, taken from reference TRBV7-2 and TRBJ2-7): GAGVSQSPSNKVTEKGKDVELRCDPISGHTALYWYRQSLGQGLEFLIYFQGNSAPDKSGLPSDRFSAERTGGSVSTLTIQRTQQEDSAVYLCASSKGGSNYEQYFGPGTRLTVT.

This chain links TRBV5-1 with TRBJ2-7; D is possibly TRBD1 (5 bases). Trimming removed 3 bases at V and 3 bases at J, with 7 bases between. This CDR3 comprises 12 residues. Germline lookup yields CDR1 SGHRS and CDR2 YFSETQ. The CDR3 sequence is CASSSTGYEQYF. The CDR3 DNA is TGCGCCAGCAGCTCCACAGGCTACGAGCAGTACTTC.

The rearrangement uses TRBV2 and TRBJ2-1, with TRBD2 as a possible D gene (7 bases). Germline CDR1 is SNHLY and CDR2 is FYNNEI. The CDR3 covers 15 residues. V dropped 8 bases and J dropped 0 bases, with 14 bases sitting between them. In DNA form, the CDR3 reads TGTGCCAGCGTGGGGGGGGCCAGCTCCTACAATGAGCAGTTCTTC. Its translation is CASVGGASSYNEQFF.

The chain links TRBV7-9 to TRBJ2-1; D perhaps matches TRBD2 (5 bases). Germline assignment: CDR1 SEHNR and CDR2 FQNEAQ (reference sequence). V was trimmed by 1 base and J by 9 bases, leaving 10 bases between them. The CDR3 covers 13 residues. In nucleotides, the CDR3 is TGTGCCAGCAGCTTAGTGGCTAGCCTTGAGCAGTTCTTC. Residues: CASSLVASLEQFF.

This chain connects TRBV27 to TRBJ2-5; a weak D match, TRBD2 (6 bases). Trimming stripped 6 bases from V and 5 bases from J, with 13 bases between. The CDR3 consists of 13 residues. CDR1 and CDR2 from the germline V gene are MNHEY and SMNVEV (reference sequence). CDR3 residues: CASRREEGETQYF. For the CDR3, the DNA is TGTGCCAGCAGGCGGGAAGAGGGGGAGACCCAGTACTTC.

This clone was observed a few times. The V gene is TRBV4-3, the J gene TRBJ2-2; 8 bases line up with TRBD2. Germline CDR1 LGHNA, CDR2 YSLEER. CDR3 length: 15 residues. V lost 6 bases and J lost 0; bases outside the gene matches: 3. The CDR3 bases are TGCGCCAGCAGACTAGCGGTCACGAACACCGGGGAGCTGTTTTTT. This gives the protein CASRLAVTNTGELFF.

This clone has just a few counts. V usage is TRBV13 and J usage is TRBJ2-7, with TRBD2 identical over 14 bases. The trim removed 5 bases at V and 6 bases at J, leaving 3 bases unmatched. Germline loops: CDR1 PRHDT, CDR2 FYEKMQ (reference sequence). The CDR3 totals 14 residues. CDR3 sequence (DNA): TGTGCCAGCAGCCCGGGACTAGCGGGAGCCGAGCAGTACTTC. Its protein is CASSPGLAGAEQYF.

The chain combines TRBV4-3 with TRBJ2-1; a weak D match, TRBD1 (5 bases). V lost 0 bases, J lost 10 bases, and 13 bases lay in between. The length of the CDR3 is 14 residues. CDR1 and CDR2 (germline): LGHNA, YSLEER. CDR3 residues: CASSQEFPAGEQFF. The DNA of the CDR3 is TGCGCCAGCAGCCAAGAGTTCCCGGCAGGGGAGCAGTTCTTC.

There are a few counts of this clone. The V call is TRBV7-8, the J call TRBJ2-6; D not certain. Trimming cost V 3 bases and J 2 bases, with 8 bases left between them. CDR3 size: 15 residues. Germline-derived CDR1 and CDR2 are SGHVS and FQNEAQ. The CDR3 sequence: CASSFQDTGANVLTF. Written as DNA, the CDR3 is TGTGCCAGCAGCTTTCAGGATACTGGGGCCAACGTCCTGACTTTC.

This sequence joins TRBV9 and TRBJ1-2; D is unclear. This CDR3 comprises 13 residues. The germline V and J ends were trimmed by 7 bases and 3 bases, with 13 bases remaining between them. The germline CDR1 and CDR2 sequences are SGDLS and YYNGEE. CDR3 coding DNA: TGTGCCAGCGGGGAAGGATCTGACTATGGCTACACCTTC. Translation: CASGEGSDYGYTF.

The chain has TRBV13 and TRBJ2-3, with D possibly called TRBD1 or TRBD2 (5 bases each). The CDR3 extends over 17 amino acids. Looked up from germline, CDR1 is PRHDT and CDR2 is FYEKMQ (reference sequence). Trimming took 5 bases from V and 2 from J, leaving 20 bases between them. CDR3 sequence reads: CASSHRDRGRSTDTQYF. The CDR3 DNA reads TGTGCCAGCAGCCATCGGGACCGCGGACGATCCACAGATACGCAGTATTTT.